The 16 T cell receptor beta chains below all came from one sample that was sequenced in a study of human T cells and chemical hapten exposure. TCRdb recomputed calls from the RACE reads with MiXCR, one row per CDR3 protein. The sample lists 50,000 to 65,000 distinct CDR3 sequences; approximately 9.8% were seen once. Time point defined: pre-sensitization, week 0. The treatment denotes: therapeutic diphenylcyclopropenone sensitization with weekly scalp DPC. This material consisted of whole blood, taken in connection with sensitization to the hapten diphenylcyclopropenone (DPC). The receptors were gathered from a middle-aged woman with alopecia areata. Some clones in this sample may be carry-over from other donors' samples.

This clonotype was observed many times. The chain links TRBV11-2 to TRBJ1-6, with 7 nucleotides matching TRBD1. V was pared by 6 bases and J by 10 bases, with 12 bases of the junction left unmatched. Germline V lookup: CDR1 SGHAT, CDR2 FQNNGV. CDR3 size: 15 residues. The chain's CDR3 is CASRSLTGRTSPLHF. CDR3 coding DNA: TGTGCCAGCAGAAGCCTGACAGGGCGGACCTCACCCCTCCACTTT.

This clonotype occurred many times. The rearrangement links TRBV6-1 to TRBJ1-1, with D unclear. The germline V and J ends were trimmed by 0 bases and 3 bases, with 8 bases remaining between them. From germline, CDR1 is MNHNS and CDR2 SASEGT. This CDR3 has 14 residues. DNA of the CDR3: TGTGCCAGCAGTGAAGCGGTGGAGTACACTGAAGCTTTCTTT. This codes for CASSEAVEYTEAFF.

This chain joins TRBV9 and TRBJ2-7; D is possibly TRBD1 (6 bases). There are 17 residues in the CDR3. V dropped 0 bases and J dropped 6 bases, with 22 bases sitting between them. Per the germline V gene, CDR1 is SGDLS and CDR2 is YYNGEE. The CDR3 coding sequence is TGTGCCAGCAGCGTAGCCTCTCAGGGCAGGGGACCGGGCGAGCAGTACTTC. Protein sequence: CASSVASQGRGPGEQYF. Full variable domain (rest looked up from reference TRBV9 and TRBJ2-7): DSGVTQTPKHLITATGQRVTLRCSPRSGDLSVYWYQQSLDQGLQFLIQYYNGEERAKGNILERFSAQQFPDLHSELNLSSLELGDSALYFCASSVASQGRGPGEQYFGPGTRLTVT.

This clonotype was counted many times. V and J are TRBV18 and TRBJ2-7; D gene uncertain. Germline assignment: CDR1 KGHSH and CDR2 LQKENI. The ends were cut back, 6 bases at V and 1 base at J, with 19 bases in the middle. This CDR3 has 16 residues. The CDR3 reads CASSPLAGSLSYEQYF. CDR3 DNA: TGTGCCAGCTCCCCCCTGGCAGGCAGCCTATCCTACGAGCAGTACTTC.

This clonotype turned up a few times. The gene calls are TRBV6-5 and TRBJ2-7; possibly TRBD2 for D (6 bases). The CDR3 is 12 residues long. Trimming removed 8 bases from V and 3 bases from J, with 11 bases in between. The germline CDR1 and CDR2 sequences are MNHEY and SVGAGI. The CDR3 region is CASGRGSYEQYF. Written as DNA, the CDR3 is TGTGCCAGCGGGCGGGGCAGCTACGAGCAGTACTTC.

This clonotype showed up just a few times. This rearrangement joins TRBV19 to TRBJ1-5; 7 bases map to TRBD1. The CDR3 totals 14 residues. J gave up 2 bases and V 4 bases, and 2 bases lay outside the gene matches. Per germline, CDR1 LNHDA and CDR2 SQIVND (reference sequence). In DNA form, the CDR3 reads TGTGCCAGTAGTACTACAGGGGGCAATCAGCCCCAGCATTTT. It encodes CASSTTGGNQPQHF.

The gene calls are TRBV28 and TRBJ2-3; TRBD1 is a possible D gene (5 bases). Germline V CDR1 and CDR2: MDHEN, SYDVKM. Trimming removed 5 bases at V and 5 bases at J, with 14 bases between. This CDR3 is 14 amino acids long. CDR3 nucleotide sequence: TGTGCCAGCAGTCTCTATGACAGAAGAGATACGCAGTATTTT. It specifies CASSLYDRRDTQYF.

This sequence joins TRBV28 and TRBJ1-1; D is possibly TRBD1 (5 bases). In germline, CDR1 is MDHEN, CDR2 SYDVKM. The V end was cut by 6 bases, the J end by 4 bases, with 12 bases between. The length of the CDR3 is 13 residues. The CDR3 DNA is TGTGCCAGCAGCCCCCAGGGTCCCACTGAAGCTTTCTTT. Residues: CASSPQGPTEAFF.

This clonotype was seen many times. The genes are TRBV7-8 and TRBJ1-2; TRBD1 is a possible D gene (5 bases). CDR1 and CDR2 from the germline V gene are SGHVS and FQNEAQ. This CDR3 region has 15 residues. V was shortened by 4 bases and J by 6 bases, with 18 bases between the two germline ends. The DNA of the CDR3 is TGTGCCAGCAGCTCGATTCAGACAGCTCTGGATGGCTACACCTTC. Its translation: CASSSIQTALDGYTF.

Ten or more counts support this clonotype. The CDR3 loop is CASSQVLARPQETQYF. CDR3 in DNA: TGCGCCAGCAGCCAAGTCCTAGCGAGGCCCCAAGAGACCCAGTACTTC. The chain employs TRBV4-3 and TRBJ2-5, with a tentative D call TRBD2 (6 bases). The CDR3 runs 16 residues. V was clipped by 1 base and J by 1 base, with 13 bases between them. Germline assignment: CDR1 LGHNA and CDR2 YSLEER.

This clonotype was detected ten times or more. The J gene is TRBJ2-7, the V gene TRBV7-2, with D possibly TRBD2 on 6 matching bases. Trimming left V 5 bases short and J 3 bases short, with 17 bases between. CDR3 length: 15 residues. Germline V CDR1 and CDR2: SGHTA, FQGNSA. CDR3 loop: CASSAALAGGYEQYF. Written as DNA, the CDR3 is TGTGCCAGCAGCGCGGCCTTAGCCGGGGGCTACGAGCAGTACTTC.

Ten or more counts support this clonotype. The rearrangement uses TRBV10-1 and TRBJ1-1; TRBD1 is a possible D gene (5 bases). CDR1 WNHNN and CDR2 SYGVQD come from the germline V gene (reference sequence). This CDR3 is built from 14 residues. V was trimmed by 9 bases and J by 0 bases, leaving 14 bases between them. CDR3 nucleotide sequence: TGCGCCAGACATCCGGGACCTTTGAACACTGAAGCTTTCTTT. This translates into CARHPGPLNTEAFF.

This clonotype showed up many times. The V gene is TRBV7-8, the J gene TRBJ2-5; 7 nucleotides line up with TRBD1. The germline V gene encodes CDR1 SGHVS and CDR2 FQNEAQ. CDR3 size: 15 residues. With V trimmed by 5 bases and J by 2 bases, 8 bases remained unmatched. DNA for the CDR3: TGTGCCAGCAGCCGCACAGGGGCCCTTCAAGAGACCCAGTACTTC. Amino acids: CASSRTGALQETQYF.

The V gene is TRBV6-1, the J gene TRBJ2-3; D remains unclear. The CDR3 is made up of 13 amino acids. In germline, CDR1 is MNHNS, CDR2 SASEGT. V dropped 1 base and J dropped 3 bases, with 5 bases sitting between them. CDR3: CASSEVRTDTQYF. The CDR3 DNA is TGTGCCAGCAGTGAAGTCAGGACAGATACGCAGTATTTT.

This clonotype was seen repeatedly, ten times or more. The chain links TRBV5-1 to TRBJ2-1, with a weak D call TRBD1 (5 bases). The germline V gene has CDR1 SGHRS and CDR2 YFSETQ. The CDR3 is 15 residues long. Trimming removed 4 bases from V and 0 bases from J, with 11 bases in between. CDR3 nucleotides: TGCGCCAGCAGCACAGGACAAAACTCCTACAATGAGCAGTTCTTC. Amino acid sequence: CASSTGQNSYNEQFF.

V usage is TRBV3-1 and J usage is TRBJ2-1; D perhaps matches TRBD1 (5 bases). The germline gives CDR1 LGHDT, CDR2 YNNKEL (reference sequence). The CDR3 loop spans 14 amino acids. V lost 2 bases to trimming and J lost 7 bases, with 12 bases between them. CDR3 in amino acids: CASSQPRDRNEQFF. The CDR3 DNA follows: TGTGCCAGCAGCCAACCCAGGGATCGGAATGAGCAGTTCTTC.